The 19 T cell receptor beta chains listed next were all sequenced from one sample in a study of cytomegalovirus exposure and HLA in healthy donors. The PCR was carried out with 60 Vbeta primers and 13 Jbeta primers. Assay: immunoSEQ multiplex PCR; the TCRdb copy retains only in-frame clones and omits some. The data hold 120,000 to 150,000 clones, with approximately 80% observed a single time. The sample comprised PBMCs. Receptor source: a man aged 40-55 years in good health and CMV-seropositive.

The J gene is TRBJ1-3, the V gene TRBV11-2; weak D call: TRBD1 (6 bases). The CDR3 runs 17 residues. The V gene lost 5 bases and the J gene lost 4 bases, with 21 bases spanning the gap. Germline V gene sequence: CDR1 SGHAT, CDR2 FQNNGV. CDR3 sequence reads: CASSRLSGVWSGNTIYF. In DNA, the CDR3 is TGTGCCAGCAGCAGATTGTCAGGGGTTTGGTCCGGAAACACCATATATTTT.

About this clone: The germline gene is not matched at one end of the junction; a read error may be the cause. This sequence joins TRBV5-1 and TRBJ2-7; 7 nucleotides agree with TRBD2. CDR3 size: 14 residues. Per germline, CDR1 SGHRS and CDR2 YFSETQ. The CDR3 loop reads CASRLGGGGYEQYF. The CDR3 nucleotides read TGCGCCAGCAGATTGGGAGGCGGGGGTTACGAGCAGTACTTC. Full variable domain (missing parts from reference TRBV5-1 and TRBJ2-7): KAGVTQTPRYLIKTRGQQVTLSCSPISGHRSVSWYQQTPGQGLQFLFEYFSETQRNKGNFPGRFSGRQFSNSRSEMNVSTLELGDSALYLCASRLGGGGYEQYFGPGTRLTVT.

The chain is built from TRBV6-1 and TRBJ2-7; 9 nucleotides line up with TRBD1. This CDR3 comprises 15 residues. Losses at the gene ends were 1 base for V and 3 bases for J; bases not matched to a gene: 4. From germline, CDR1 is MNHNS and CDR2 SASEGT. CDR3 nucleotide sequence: TGTGCCAGCAGTGAAGTCGGACAGGGGATCTACGAGCAGTACTTC. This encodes CASSEVGQGIYEQYF.

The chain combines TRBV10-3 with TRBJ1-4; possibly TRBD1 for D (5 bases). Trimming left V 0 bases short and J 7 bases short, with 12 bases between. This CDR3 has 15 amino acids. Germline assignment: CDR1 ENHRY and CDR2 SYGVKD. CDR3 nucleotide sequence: TGTGCCATCAGTGAGTCTGGTGGGGCTGTTGAAAAACTGTTTTTT. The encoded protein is CAISESGGAVEKLFF.

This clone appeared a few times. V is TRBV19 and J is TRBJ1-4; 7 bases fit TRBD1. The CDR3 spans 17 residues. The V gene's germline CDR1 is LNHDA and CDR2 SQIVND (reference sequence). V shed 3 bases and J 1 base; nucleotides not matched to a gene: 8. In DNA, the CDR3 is TGTGCCAGTAGTATTTGGGGACAGAGCCTAACTAATGAAAAACTGTTTTTT. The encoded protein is CASSIWGQSLTNEKLFF.

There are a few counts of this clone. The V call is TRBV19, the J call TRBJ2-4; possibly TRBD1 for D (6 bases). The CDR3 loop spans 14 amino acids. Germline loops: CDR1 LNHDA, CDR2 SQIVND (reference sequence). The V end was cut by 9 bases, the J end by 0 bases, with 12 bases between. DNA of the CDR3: TGTGCCAGCCGGGACACCCTAGCCAAAAACATTCAGTACTTC. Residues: CASRDTLAKNIQYF.

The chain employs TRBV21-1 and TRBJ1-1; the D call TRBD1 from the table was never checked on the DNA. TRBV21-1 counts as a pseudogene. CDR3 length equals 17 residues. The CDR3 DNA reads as TGTGCCAGCAGCAAAGGTTCAGGGGGGACCATGAACACTGAAGCTTTCTTT. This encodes CASSKGSGGTMNTEAFF.

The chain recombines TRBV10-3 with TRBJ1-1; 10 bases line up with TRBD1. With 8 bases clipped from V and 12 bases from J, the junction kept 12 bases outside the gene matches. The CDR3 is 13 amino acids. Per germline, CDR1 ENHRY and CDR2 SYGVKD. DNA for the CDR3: TGTGCCATCTGGGACAGGGGAGTCAGTGAGTCTTTCTTT. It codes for CAIWDRGVSESFF.

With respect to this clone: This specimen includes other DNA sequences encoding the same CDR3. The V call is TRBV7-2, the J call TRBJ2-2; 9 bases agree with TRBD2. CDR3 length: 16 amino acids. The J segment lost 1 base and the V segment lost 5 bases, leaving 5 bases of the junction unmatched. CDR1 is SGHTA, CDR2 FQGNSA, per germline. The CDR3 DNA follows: TGTGCCAGCAGCCCGCAAGCGGGAGGGAACACCGGGGAGCTGTTTTTT. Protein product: CASSPQAGGNTGELFF.

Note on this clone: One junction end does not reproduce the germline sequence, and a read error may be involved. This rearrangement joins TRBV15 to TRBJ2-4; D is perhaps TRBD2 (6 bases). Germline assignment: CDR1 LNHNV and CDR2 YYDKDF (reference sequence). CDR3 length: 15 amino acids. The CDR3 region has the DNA TGTGCCACCAGCAGTGCGGGGCTAGCCAAAAACAGTCAGTACTTC. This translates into CATSSAGLAKNSQYF.

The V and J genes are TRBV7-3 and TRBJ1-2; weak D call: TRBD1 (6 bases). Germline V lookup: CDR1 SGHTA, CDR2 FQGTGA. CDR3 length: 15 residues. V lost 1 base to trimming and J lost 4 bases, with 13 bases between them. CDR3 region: CASSLNSGEGYGYTF. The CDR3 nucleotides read TGTGCCAGCAGCTTAAACTCAGGGGAAGGCTATGGCTACACCTTC.

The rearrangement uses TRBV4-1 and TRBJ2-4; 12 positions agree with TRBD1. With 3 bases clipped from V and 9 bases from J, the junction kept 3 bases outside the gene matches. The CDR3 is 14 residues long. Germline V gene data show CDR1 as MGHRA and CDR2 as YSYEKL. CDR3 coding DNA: TGCGCCAGCAGCCACGGGACAGGGGGCGGCATTCAGTACTTC. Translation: CASSHGTGGGIQYF.

The CDR3 region is CASSPTSGRADEQYF. CDR3 nucleotides: TGTGCCAGCTCACCGACTAGCGGGAGGGCAGACGAGCAGTACTTC. The chain uses TRBV18 and TRBJ2-7, with 14 nucleotides matching TRBD2. Germline assignment: CDR1 KGHSH and CDR2 LQKENI. This CDR3 has 15 amino acids. Trimming at V came to 3 bases and at J to 5 bases, leaving 3 bases not matched to a gene.

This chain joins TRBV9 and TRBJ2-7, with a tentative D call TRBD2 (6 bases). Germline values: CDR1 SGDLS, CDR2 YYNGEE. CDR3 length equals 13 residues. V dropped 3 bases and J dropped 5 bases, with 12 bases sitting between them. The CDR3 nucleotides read TGTGCCAGCAGCGGACCTCTAGCGCACGAGCAGTACTTC. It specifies CASSGPLAHEQYF. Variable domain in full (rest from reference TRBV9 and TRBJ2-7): DSGVTQTPKHLITATGQRVTLRCSPRSGDLSVYWYQQSLDQGLQFLIQYYNGEERAKGNILERFSAQQFPDLHSELNLSSLELGDSALYFCASSGPLAHEQYFGPGTRLTVT.

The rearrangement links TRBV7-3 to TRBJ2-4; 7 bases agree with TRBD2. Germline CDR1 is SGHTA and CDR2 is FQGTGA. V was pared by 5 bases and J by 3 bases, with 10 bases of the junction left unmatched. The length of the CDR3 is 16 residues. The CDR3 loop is CASSPSGGGDKNIQYF. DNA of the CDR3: TGTGCCAGCAGCCCGTCGGGGGGAGGAGACAAAAACATTCAGTACTTC.

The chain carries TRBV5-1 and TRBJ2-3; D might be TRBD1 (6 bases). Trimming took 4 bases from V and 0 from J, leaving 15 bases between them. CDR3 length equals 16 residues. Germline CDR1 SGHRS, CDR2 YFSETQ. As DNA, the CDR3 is TGCGCCAGCAGCGCCCCGGGACACCCTAGCACAGATACGCAGTATTTT. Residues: CASSAPGHPSTDTQYF.

The DNA for the CDR3 is TGTGCCAGCTCACCCGAGCGGGGAGAGACCCAGTACTTC. It specifies CASSPERGETQYF. The chain joins TRBV18 to TRBJ2-5; 7 bases agree with TRBD2. After removal of 3 bases from V and 4 bases from J, the junction contained 2 bases not matched to a gene. The CDR3 totals 13 residues. CDR1 and CDR2 (germline): KGHSH, LQKENI.

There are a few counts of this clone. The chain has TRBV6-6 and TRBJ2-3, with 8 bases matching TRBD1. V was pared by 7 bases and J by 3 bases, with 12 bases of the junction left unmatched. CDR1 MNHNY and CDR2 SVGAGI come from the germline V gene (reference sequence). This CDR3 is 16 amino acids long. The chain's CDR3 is CASKGTGTGGTDTQYF. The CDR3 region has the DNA TGTGCCAGCAAAGGGACCGGGACAGGTGGGACAGATACGCAGTATTTT.

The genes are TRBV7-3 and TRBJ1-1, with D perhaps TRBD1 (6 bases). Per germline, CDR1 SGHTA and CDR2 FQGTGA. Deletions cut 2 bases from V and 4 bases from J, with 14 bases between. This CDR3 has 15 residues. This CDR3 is CASSLYGGAATEAFF. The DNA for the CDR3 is TGTGCCAGCAGCTTATATGGGGGCGCGGCCACTGAAGCTTTCTTT.